This T cell receptor beta chain came from a study of blood T cell repertoires in COVID-19. Study-level background: T cells, B-cell-depleted T cells, or PBMCs supplied cDNA or gDNA.

Per the germline V gene, CDR1 is SGHRS and CDR2 is YFSETQ. The CDR3 totals 14 residues. J gave up 5 bases and V 5 bases, and 8 bases lay outside the gene matches. This clone was counted between two and nine times. Profiling relied on immunoSEQ multiplex PCR, and the TCRdb table lists in-frame clones only, not all of them. This table holds over 120,000 clones, 87% found once. The sequence was collected from a woman aged 50 to 60 with acute or convalescent COVID-19. The sequenced material came from peripheral blood. The V and J genes are TRBV5-1 and TRBJ2-5; 8 bases fit TRBD1. CDR3 in DNA: TGCGCCAGCAGTCCAGGGGGCGCAGGGGAGACCCAGTACTTC. Amino acid sequence: CASSPGGAGETQYF.